The rows below give T cell receptor beta chains drawn from one sample of a study of cytomegalovirus exposure and HLA in healthy donors. TCRdb keeps only in-frame clones here, not all; method: immunoSEQ multiplex PCR. The sample consists of under 300,000 clones, 75% to 85% of them appearing once. The sample was PBMCs. The receptors were sampled from a woman aged 60-75 years in good health and CMV-seropositive. Each CDR3 is given with its conserved first and last residue. The D gene is left open where the match is weak. Clone size is stated in some rows and not others, as once, few, many or a class when expanded.

>16|.|TRBJ2-5|.|TRBV7-9
TGTGCCAGCAGCTTACCTAGATCCCCGTCCCAAGAGACCCAGTACTTC
CASSLPRSPSQETQYF
>13|once|TRBJ2-1|TRBD2|TRBV5-1
TGCGCCAGCAGCTTAACAGCGGGAAATGAGCAGTTCTTC
CASSLTAGNEQFF
>16|.|TRBJ2-3|TRBD2|TRBV5-1
TGCGCCAGCAGTTTGGCGACGCGGGGAGGGGCAGATACGCAGTATTTT
CASSLATRGGADTQYF
>14|.|TRBJ2-1|TRBD2|TRBV2
TGTGCCAGCACGGAGACTAGCCCCTACAATGAGCAGTTCTTC
CASTETSPYNEQFF
>13|.|TRBJ2-7|.|TRBV6-6
TGTGCCAGCTCGCCAGGCGATTTTGGCGAGCAGTACTTC
CASSPGDFGEQYF
>15|.|TRBJ1-2|.|TRBV2
TGTGCCAGCAGTGACGAATTGAGGTATAACTATGGCTACACCTTC
CASSDELRYNYGYTF
>16|.|TRBJ1-5|.|TRBV19
TGTGCCAGTAGTATGGATTGGGGGGTAGGCAATCAGCCCCAGCATTTT
CASSMDWGVGNQPQHF
>17|.|TRBJ2-2|.|TRBV29-1
TGCAGCGTTGGCCTTTTGACGGGGGTAGGGCGGAGCGGGGAGCTGTTTTTT
CSVGLLTGVGRSGELFF
>14|.|TRBJ1-1|.|TRBV5-1
TGCGCCAGCAGCCCCCTCTTCCGGAACACTGAAGCTTTCTTT
CASSPLFRNTEAFF
>13|.|TRBJ2-7|TRBD1|TRBV2
TGTGCCAGCAGTACCAGGGGGCTGTACGAGCAGTACTTC
CASSTRGLYEQYF
>14|.|TRBJ2-2|.|TRBV27
TGTGCCAGCAGTTTGGGGCCAAACACCGGGGAGCTGTTTTTT
CASSLGPNTGELFF
>14|.|TRBJ2-2|.|TRBV6-5
TGTGCCAGCAGTTACAGGGGAAACACCGGGGAGCTGTTTTTT
CASSYRGNTGELFF
>14|.|TRBJ2-5|TRBD2|TRBV2
TGTGCCGGGAACCGACTAGCGGGACAAGAGACCCAGTACTTC
CAGNRLAGQETQYF
>16|.|TRBJ2-1|TRBD2|TRBV13
TGTGCCAGCAGCTTAGAAGTAGCGGGCCTTATGGATGAGCAGTTCTTC
CASSLEVAGLMDEQFF
>16|.|TRBJ2-1|TRBD1|TRBV7-9
TGTGCCAGCAGCTTCCCATTTGGACAGGGTCAGGATGAGCAGTTCTTC
CASSFPFGQGQDEQFF
>15|few|TRBJ2-2|TRBD1|TRBV19
TGTGCCAGTAGTATTGGGGACAGAATCACCGGGGAGCTGTTTTTT
CASSIGDRITGELFF
>17|once|TRBJ2-7|TRBD1|TRBV4-1
TGCGCCAGCAGCCACGTTCAGGGGGCGGGCCTCTCCTACGAGCAGTACTTC
CASSHVQGAGLSYEQYF
>15|once|TRBJ1-2|TRBD1|TRBV25-1
TGTGCCAGCAGTGAATCCCGGGACAGGGGGTACGGCTACACCTTC
CASSESRDRGYGYTF
>19|.|TRBJ2-2|.|TRBV7-8
TGTGCCAGCAGCTTACGTCGCTATGGGACACAGTCGAACACCGGGGAGCTGTTTTTT
CASSLRRYGTQSNTGELFF